The rows below give T cell receptor beta chains drawn from one sample of a study of blood T cell repertoires in COVID-19. TCRdb keeps only in-frame clones here, not all; method: immunoSEQ multiplex PCR. The data hold almost 250,000 clones, with about 89% observed a single time. The specimen sequenced was peripheral blood. The receptors were gathered from a woman aged 55-69 years who had recovered from COVID-19. CDR3s include the opening cysteine and the closing phenylalanine or tryptophan. Each record gives: V gene, clone size, D gene, J gene, CDR3 DNA, CDR3 protein. The D gene is left open where the match is weak. The size field is filled for only some rows; it gives once, few, many or a size class.

TRBV15	-	TRBD1	TRBJ1-1	TGTGCCACCAGCAGAGGGGGGACAGGGGGCCGGAACACTGAAGCTTTCTTT	CATSRGGTGGRNTEAFF
TRBV7-9	-	TRBD1	TRBJ2-2	TGTGCCAGCAGCTTAGCGCTGGGCAGGGGGCAGGGCGGGGAGCTGTTTTTT	CASSLALGRGQGGELFF
TRBV4-2	-	-	TRBJ1-1	TGTGCCAGCAGCCAAGTCGGTTCAGGGAACACTGAAGCTTTCTTT	CASSQVGSGNTEAFF
TRBV5-1	many	-	TRBJ2-7	TGCGCCAGCAGCTTCTTAGGCGGGACCTACGAGCAGTACTTC	CASSFLGGTYEQYF
TRBV19	-	-	TRBJ1-5	TGTGCCAGTAGTACAACTTCAGGGAATCAGCCCCAGCATTTT	CASSTTSGNQPQHF
TRBV7-3	-	-	TRBJ2-1	TGTGCCAGCAGTCCAGCGGGTGGGGGCAATGAGCAGTTCTTC	CASSPAGGGNEQFF
TRBV7-9	few	-	TRBJ1-2	TGTGCCAGCAGCTTAGATGCAGGGCCAAACTATGGCTACACCTTC	CASSLDAGPNYGYTF
TRBV6-5	-	-	TRBJ1-4	TGTGCCAGCAGTTACTCGAGGACGGGAGAAAAACTGTTTTTT	CASSYSRTGEKLFF
TRBV27	-	-	TRBJ2-7	TGTGCCAGCAGAGGGGAGGCCTACGAGCAGTACTTC	CASRGEAYEQYF
TRBV13	-	TRBD2	TRBJ2-1	TGTGCCAGCAGCCCTACGGGGCGGGGGGGAATTTACAATGAGCAGTTCTTC	CASSPTGRGGIYNEQFF
TRBV9	-	-	TRBJ1-1	TGTGCCAGCAGCGGCCGAGGGACTGAAGCTTTCTTT	CASSGRGTEAFF
TRBV19	once	-	TRBJ1-1	TGTGCCAGTAGTATAGAGGTGGGGGCGCGCACTGAAGCTTTCTTT	CASSIEVGARTEAFF
TRBV6-1	-	-	TRBJ1-4	TGTGCCAGCAGTGAAACTCTTGAAGCGGGTGAAAAACTGTTTTTT	CASSETLEAGEKLFF
TRBV15	-	-	TRBJ2-7	TGTGCCACCAGCAGGGGGGGAAGGAGGGGAAGCGACGAGCAGTACTTC	CATSRGGRRGSDEQYF
TRBV19	few	-	TRBJ2-5	TGTGCCAGTAGTATAGCTCTATTGGGAGAAGAGACCCAGTACTTC	CASSIALLGEETQYF
TRBV19	few	TRBD2	TRBJ2-7	TGTGCCAGTAGTAGAACTAGCGGCGTCTCCTACGAGCAGTACTTC	CASSRTSGVSYEQYF
TRBV4-1	-	TRBD1	TRBJ1-4	TGCGCCAGCAGCCGCGGGACAGGGGATGAAAAACTGTTTTTT	CASSRGTGDEKLFF
TRBV24-1	-	-	TRBJ1-5	TGTGCCACCAGTGACCACGGACTGGGCCAGCATTTT	CATSDHGLGQHF
TRBV27	-	TRBD2	TRBJ2-7	TGTGCCAGCAGTTTAGGACTAGCGGGAACCTACGAGCAGTACTTC	CASSLGLAGTYEQYF
TRBV2	-	TRBD1	TRBJ2-5	TGTGCCAGCAGGGGACAGGGAGGCGGCCAAGAGACCCAGTACTTC	CASRGQGGGQETQYF
TRBV29-1	-	TRBD2	TRBJ2-1	TGCAGCGTTGAAGAATTGGCGGGGGGGCAAAATGAGCAGTTCTTC	CSVEELAGGQNEQFF
TRBV5-1	-	-	TRBJ2-2	TGCGCCAGCAGCTTGGTGGGGGGCACCGGGGAGCTGTTTTTT	CASSLVGGTGELFF
TRBV3-1/TRBV3-2	-	TRBD1	TRBJ2-3	TGTGCCAGCAGCCAGCCGGGACAGGGAAGGCATACGCAGTATTTT	CASSQPGQGRHTQYF
TRBV6-5	few	TRBD2	TRBJ2-1	TGTGCCAGCAGTTACTTTGCGGGGGGGAGGGATGAGCAGTTCTTC	CASSYFAGGRDEQFF
TRBV9	few	TRBD1	TRBJ1-1	TGTGCCAGCAGCGGCCGGACAGGGGGGCCAGTGAACACTGAAGCTTTCTTT	CASSGRTGGPVNTEAFF
TRBV5-1	-	-	TRBJ1-2	TGCGCCAGCAGCTTGGGAACGGGTGGAGATGGCTACACCTTC	CASSLGTGGDGYTF
TRBV4-3	-	-	TRBJ2-5	TGCGCCAGCAGCCAAGATTACAGCCAAGAGACCCAGTACTTC	CASSQDYSQETQYF
TRBV19	-	TRBD1	TRBJ1-5	TGTGCCACCAGATCCTACGGGACAGGGGGTCATCAGCCCCAGCATTTT	CATRSYGTGGHQPQHF
TRBV6-5	-	-	TRBJ1-2	TGTGCCAGCAGGGGGGGGACCGTTGGGTATGGCTACACCTTC	CASRGGTVGYGYTF